This T cell receptor (beta chain) derives from a study of cytomegalovirus exposure and HLA in healthy donors. Whole-study findings and limits: Association of a missense DCLRE1C variant with TCR beta V- and J-gene trimming was reported in a later analysis.

Vbeta (60) and Jbeta (13) primers were used in the PCR. Sequencing used immunoSEQ multiplex PCR; TCRdb keeps in-frame clones, though not all of them. Its listing shows more than 45,000 clones. To note about this clone: The antigen is not known.

The CDR3 totals 17 residues. The V gene's germline CDR1 is LGHNA and CDR2 YNFKEQ. J was trimmed by 3 bases and V by 4 bases; bases with no gene match: 11. This chain uses TRBV4-2 with TRBJ1-1, with 10 positions matching TRBD1. The sample comprised PBMCs. This TCR was sampled from a male donor in good health and CMV-seronegative. The CDR3 protein is CASSLEKGTGVDTEAFF. The CDR3 DNA follows: TGTGCCAGCAGCCTAGAGAAGGGGACAGGGGTAGACACTGAAGCTTTCTTT.